This record covers a single T cell receptor (beta chain). The data originate from a study of CD8 T cells in Susac syndrome. After extraction with the RNeasy kit, roughly 0.5 to 1 ug of the RNA was reverse transcribed using random hexamers. With immunoSEQ multiplex PCR, TCR beta CDR3 was amplified across 54 Vbeta and 13 Jbeta. Via MiXCR, TCRdb re-called the immunoSEQ multiplex PCR reads, giving one row per CDR3 protein. The sample lists some 260,000 distinct CDR3 sequences, roughly 93% occurring once. TCR beta from blood CD8+ and CD4+ T cells was sequenced. Bulk CD8+ and CD4+ cells came from magnetic negative isolation; CD8+ TEMRA by FACS. CDR1 is MNHNS, CDR2 SASEGT, per germline. V gave up 6 bases and J gave up 4 bases; unmatched junction bases: 1. The CDR3 runs 12 residues.

The chain carries TRBV6-1 and TRBJ1-2, with TRBD1 matching 8 bases. The sequence derives from a human donor with multiple sclerosis. Input material: CD4+ T cells from PBMCs. The CDR3 nucleotides are TGTGCCAGCAGGGGGACAGGCTATGGCTACACCTTC. Amino acids: CASRGTGYGYTF.